This TCR beta chain came from a study of Tregs in tolerant kidney transplant recipients (dated by TCRdb to about 2019). Some background on the complete study: Before combined kidney and bone marrow transplantation, this study identified donor-specific regulatory T cells using TCRbeta sequencing and then followed those same cells after transplant. TCRbeta repertoire sequencing was used in 3 healthy controls to compare several methods for expanding Tregs specific for an allogeneic donor.

To note about this clone: The target of this receptor is not known. No clone much larger than this one lies a single base away; base qualities are absent.

Thawed PBMCs were FACS-sorted into unstimulated Tregs (CD4+CD25+CD127-), CD4+ non-Tregs (CD4+CD25-), CD4 cells and CD8 cells. Healthy control blood came either as purchased buffy coats or from healthy volunteers. Healthy control blood was processed to PBMCs with a Ficoll density gradient and then cryopreserved, whereas patient PBMCs were collected both before and after transplant. CDR3 length: 14 amino acids, cysteine to phenylalanine. This entry keeps only the CDR3 DNA: 42 bases, framed from base 1. Relative to germline, V is 0 bases shorter and J is 2 bases shorter, with 5 bases between their ends. Taken from the germline V gene, the CDR1 and CDR2 loops are MNHEY and SVGAGI. Here is what the overall study found, with its caveats: Biological reproducibility was not directly addressed, though technical replication error appeared minimal. The most biologically relevant and donor-specific TCRbeta repertoire appeared to be identified by expanding Tregs with activated donor B cells. The study was limited by small patient numbers, and the findings need validation in larger populations and under other immunosuppression protocols.

Genomic DNA was extracted from sorted cells with the QIAGEN DNeasy Blood and Tissue Kit for TCRbeta CDR3 sequencing. Through immunoSEQ, high-throughput TCRbeta CDR3 sequencing was done commercially, including PCR amplification with internal controls and bias correction. Regarding the original processing steps: Unique productive TCRbeta sequences were defined by CDR3 nucleotide sequence where primers matched, and otherwise by CDR3 amino acid sequence together with Vbeta and Jbeta genes. Sorting error was corrected by removing sequences shared between sorted populations at a frequency ratio of 2:1 or less, and the remaining shared sequences were assigned to the higher population. A sequence counted as donor-reactive if, in CFSE-low cells, the sequence had a frequency of at least 0.01% and was expanded at least 5-fold compared with unstimulated cells. Jensen-Shannon divergence, calculated on the top 100 TCRbeta sequences ranked by frequency, was used to quantify repertoire divergence. For samples with multiple sequencing runs, sorting error was corrected in each run separately before the runs were combined. TCRdb took this table from immuneACCESS and kept in-frame rearrangements with V and J called. Such tables lack part of the clones; where checked against another copy, unresolved V genes explain under half of the gap, and the rest is unexplained. V and J calls and clone size are those listed in that table; D and trimming were worked out from the DNA. A total of 120,000 or so clones appear in this sample, roughly nine tenths of them only once. The biggest ten clones account for less than 0.7% of the sample.

The sequence is built from TRBV6-5 and TRBJ2-1, with the D gene uncertain. Sequencing input: CD4+ T cells from blood. The receptor comes from a human donor in good health. The CDR3 region reads CASSYSLAYNEQFF. Read as DNA, the sequence is TGTGCCAGCAGTTACTCATTAGCCTACAATGAGCAGTTCTTC.